The 11 T cell receptor beta chains below were found in one sample sequenced in a study of Graves' ophthalmopathy and Graves' hyperthyroidism. CDR3 regions of TCR beta were amplified from RNA transcripts. HTBI primers were used in a first-round RT-PCR, which preceded a second-round multiplex PCR. TCRdb passed the multiplex PCR reads through MiXCR, listing each CDR3 protein once. Here the sample spans around 670,000 distinct CDR3 sequences, roughly 40% being singletons. Sequencing was performed on peripheral blood. Every receptor here comes from an adult man with Graves' ophthalmopathy.

CDR3 region: CASSHRIPNTEAFF. As DNA, the CDR3 is TGTGCCAGCAGCCACAGGATTCCGAACACTGAAGCTTTCTTT. The J gene is TRBJ1-1, the V gene TRBV7-9; tentative D call: TRBD1 (5 bases). The germline V gene has CDR1 SEHNR and CDR2 FQNEAQ (reference sequence). Trimming stripped 5 bases from V and 1 base from J, with 11 bases between. The CDR3 consists of 14 residues.

This chain uses TRBV15 with TRBJ2-7; 9 positions match TRBD1. The CDR3 consists of 12 residues. Germline CDR1 LNHNV, CDR2 YYDKDF (reference sequence). The CDR3 bases are TGTGCTTCTAGGGACAGGGAGTACGAGCAGTACTTC. Its protein is CASRDREYEQYF.

The gene calls are TRBV12-3 or TRBV12-4 and TRBJ2-6, with TRBD2 matching 10 bases. This CDR3 region has 20 residues. With 7 bases clipped from V and 2 bases from J, the junction kept 17 bases outside the gene matches. In nucleotides, the CDR3 is TGTGCCAGCACTCGGAGGGGCCTCGCAGCGGGAGGGCCTGGGGCCAACGTCCTGACTTTC. This codes for CASTRRGLAAGGPGANVLTF.

This clonotype was observed a handful of times. The rearrangement uses TRBV20-1 and TRBJ1-5, with D perhaps matching TRBD1 (5 bases). Germline assignment: CDR1 DFQATT and CDR2 SNEGSKA (reference sequence). The germline V and J ends were trimmed by 0 bases and 3 bases, with 15 bases remaining between them. The CDR3 length is 16 residues. This CDR3 reads CSARDLKGMNNQPQHF. Written as DNA, the CDR3 is TGCAGTGCTAGAGATCTCAAGGGGATGAACAATCAGCCCCAGCATTTT.

This clonotype was picked up many times. This sequence joins TRBV29-1 and TRBJ1-1, with D uncertain. Trimming stripped 4 bases from V and 0 bases from J, with 3 bases between. The CDR3 consists of 11 residues. Looked up from germline, CDR1 is SQVTM and CDR2 is ANQGSEA. The DNA of the CDR3 is TGCAGCGTTGCTCTGAACACTGAAGCTTTCTTT. Protein sequence: CSVALNTEAFF. Full variable domain (outside the CDR3, taken from reference TRBV29-1 and TRBJ1-1): SAVISQKPSRDICQRGTSLTIQCQVDSQVTMMFWYRQQPGQSLTLIATANQGSEATYESGFVIDKFPISRPNLTFSTLTVSNMSPEDSSIYLCSVALNTEAFFGQGTRLTVV.

This clonotype came up a few times. The CDR3 coding sequence is TGTGCCAGCAGTTCTGGGCCTAAACGGGGCTACACCTTC. Amino acids: CASSSGPKRGYTF. The V and J genes are TRBV28 and TRBJ1-2; no reliable D call. Germline V gene data show CDR1 as MDHEN and CDR2 as SYDVKM. This CDR3 has 13 amino acids. V was cut by 4 bases and J by 8 bases, with 14 bases left in between.

This clonotype was counted many times. The chain is built from TRBV10-3 and TRBJ2-5; a weak D match, TRBD2 (6 bases). Deletions cut 0 bases from V and 1 base from J, with 12 bases between. CDR1 and CDR2 (germline): ENHRY, SYGVKD. There are 16 residues in the CDR3. The CDR3 DNA follows: TGTGCCATCAGTGAGTCGGGTAGCGGACCCCAAGAGACCCAGTACTTC. Amino acid sequence: CAISESGSGPQETQYF.

In this sample, this clonotype turned up a few times. The V and J genes are TRBV19 and TRBJ1-2; no reliable D call. Per the germline V gene, CDR1 is LNHDA and CDR2 is SQIVND (reference sequence). The CDR3 covers 16 residues. V lost 5 bases to trimming and J lost 0 bases, with 16 bases between them. The CDR3 coding sequence is TGTGCCAGTAGTCAGCGGGCTCCCCGGTCTAACTATGGCTACACCTTC. Translation gives CASSQRAPRSNYGYTF.

J is TRBJ2-5 and V is TRBV29-1; TRBD1 or TRBD2 may be the D gene (5 bases each). CDR1 is SQVTM, CDR2 ANQGSEA, per germline. CDR3 length: 14 residues. The CDR3 DNA follows: TGCAGTGAATCGGGGCCCTGGAGGAAAGAGACCCAGTACTTC. Translation gives CSESGPWRKETQYF.

The chain couples TRBV6-1 to TRBJ2-2, with D possibly called TRBD1 or TRBD2 (6 bases each). Trimming removed 9 bases at V and 1 base at J, with 15 bases between. Germline CDR1 reads MNHNS; CDR2 reads SASEGT. The CDR3 is 15 residues long. CDR3 protein: CARTRGRGNTGELFF. The CDR3 DNA follows: TGTGCCAGAACTCGGGGGCGCGGGAACACCGGGGAGCTGTTTTTT.

This clonotype was picked up a small number of times. The V and J genes are TRBV6-6 and TRBJ2-7; D ambiguous. This CDR3 contains 14 residues. Germline V gives CDR1 MNHNY, CDR2 SVGAGI (reference sequence). The V gene lost 2 bases and the J gene lost 0 bases, with 8 bases spanning the gap. The CDR3 is CASSYVGDSYEQYF. The CDR3 nucleotides read TGTGCCAGCAGTTACGTGGGTGACTCCTACGAGCAGTACTTC.